This record covers a single T cell receptor (beta chain). The sample comes from a study of blood T cell repertoires in COVID-19. As for the study in general: Italy, Spain and the United States were the sources of the convalescent and acute COVID-19 samples. PBMCs, B-cell-depleted T cells, or T cells provided the cDNA or gDNA that made up the material.

Source study methods: Quantification of nucleated cells was approximated via reference gene primer amplification. The table came from immunoSEQ multiplex PCR; TCRdb's copy has only in-frame clones and leaves some out. For V, J and clone size, that table is used; D and trimming come from the DNA. The sample carries about 34,000 clones, around nine tenths recorded once. The CDR3 is 15 amino acids. From germline, CDR1 is MNHEY and CDR2 SVGAGI. With 4 bases clipped from V and 4 bases from J, the junction kept 8 bases outside the gene matches. The material sequenced was peripheral blood. This clonotype was sampled from a man in his sixties or seventies with active COVID-19. The genes are TRBV6-5 and TRBJ1-1, with 8 bases matching TRBD1. CDR3 bases: TGTGCCAGCAGTTCTCCTCAGGGGGCAAGCACTGAAGCTTTCTTT. It yields the protein CASSSPQGASTEAFF.